This T cell receptor (beta chain) stems from a study of T cell repertoires in cytomegalovirus infection. Study as a whole: Both CMV infection and a matching HLA type were indicated by public TCR beta signatures.

Trimming removed 5 bases from V and 0 bases from J; junction bases left unmatched: 10. The germline gives CDR1 LNHDA, CDR2 SQIVND (reference sequence). CDR3 length: 17 residues. The study's findings and limits: Ex vivo, HLA-C-restricted CMV-specific TCR beta clonotypes prevailed over the rest of the response.

TCRdb re-called the reads with MiXCR, one entry per CDR3 protein. The sample includes approximately 260,000 distinct CDR3 sequences, less than 25% of them seen just once. On this clonotype itself: The antigen remains undetermined.

The sequence came from a human donor in good health (CMV status not recorded). Some clones in this sample may be carry-over from other donors' samples. This chain connects TRBV19 to TRBJ1-5; 7 positions match TRBD1. The source was cultured PBMCs, collected from culture after CMV antigen stimulation. CDR3 residues: CASSPPGTVNSNQPQHF. CDR3 nucleotide sequence: TGTGCCAGTAGTCCTCCGGGGACAGTGAATAGCAATCAGCCCCAGCATTTT.